This TCR beta chain was captured by sequencing in a study of T cell changes during pregnancy in multiple sclerosis. This CDR3 has 13 amino acids. J was trimmed by 3 bases and V by 6 bases; bases with no gene match: 6. Germline V CDR1 and CDR2: SGHRS, YFSETQ. Method: immunoSEQ multiplex PCR; TCRdb's copy keeps in-frame clones and lacks some. The repertoire holds approximately 120,000 clones, approximately 96% seen once, with roughly 0.45% in the top ten. The chain links TRBV5-1 to TRBJ2-7; TRBD1 matches at 7 bases. This TCR came from a female donor with multiple sclerosis, enrolled in a pregnancy study. Specimen: peripheral blood, collected after pregnancy. In DNA, the CDR3 is TGCGCCAGCACCCGGGCAGGGGGCTACGAGCAGTACTTC. Its translation: CASTRAGGYEQYF.